The rows below give T cell receptor beta chains drawn from one sample of a study of shared clonotypes between healthy human individuals. TCRdb's copy holds only in-frame clones and misses some; the assay was immunoSEQ multiplex PCR. The table has approximately 2,000,000 clones, 85% to 95% seen once. The sample consisted of naive CD8+ T cells from PBMCs. The receptors here all came from a man aged 18 to 35 in good health. Some clones in this sample may be carry-over from other donors' samples. Each CDR3 is given without its conserved first and last residue. Some rows have no size entry. The others give once, few or many, or a class for an expanded clone.

>.|TRBV13
ASSLEVEGAEGYNEQF
>.|TRBV27
ASREGLTSTDTQY
>.|TRBV28
ASSLWARVSYEQY
>.|TRBV7-8
ASISGGPYILSETQY
>few|TRBV10-1
ASSEDIEGRQY
>.|TRBV5-6
ASSSAPGTSADTQY
>.|TRBV28
ASSQGGRAYEQY
>.|TRBV7-2
ASSSSWDNEQF
>.|TRBV7-3
ASSSRLAGDTGELF
>.|TRBV4-1
ASSLTEGAEKLF
>.|TRBV4-3
ASSQFGYTEAF
>few|TRBV28
ASDSNYGYT
>.|TRBV7-9
ASGKGDIAYEQY
>.|TRBV27
ASSPLGAGVIHEQY
>.|TRBV9
ASSLTGGSSYGYT
>.|TRBV19
ASSTSDLYEQY
>.|TRBV5-1
ASSLSGGAGGPRYEQY
>few|TRBV4-1
ASSQAGEFQPQH
>.|TRBV5-6
ASSNRDSLHEKLF
>.|TRBV28
ASSSPGLDYEQY
>.|TRBV9
ASSVASPNEQF
>.|TRBV4-1
ASSQDYTGSTDTQY
>.|TRBV2
ASSEATGPVYEQY
>.|TRBV9
ASSPPSGYEQY
>.|TRBV27
ASSPEWAGRAYEQY
>.|TRBV7-9
ASSLQGLANYGYT
>.|TRBV7-9
ASSGQADAHEQY
>.|TRBV9
ASSEGGTSGYNEQF
>.|TRBV4-3
ASSQDRGHYYEQY
>.|TRBV19
ASSPMGSNQPQH
>.|TRBV6-5
ASKLGQGWLDEQY
>.|TRBV28
ASSPVGGDYEQY
>.|TRBV28
ASSPPGQGGSIY
>.|TRBV10-3
AISLGTVLSYEQY
>.|TRBV6-1
ASTYDSNLNQPQH
>.|TRBV18
ASSGPNYGYT
>once|TRBV27
ASSPEGARHEQY
>once|TRBV7-2
ASSLSRPGLLLADTQY
>.|TRBV29-1
SVRRGQGGGGYT
>.|TRBV6-6
ASSYGVERYT
>.|TRBV28
ATRTGTGNEKLF
>.|TRBV7-2
ASSGHRLLSGNTIY
>.|TRBV2
ASTREVGTGLYNEQF
>once|TRBV11-2
ASSYWTGLLYEQY
>.|TRBV2
ASSEGGQGNQPQH
>.|TRBV27
ASSFRDRVNYGYT
>.|TRBV5-1
ASTLDGPTTGEQY
>once|TRBV4-3
ASSQDSARRYEQY
>.|TRBV27
ASSATGLAGNEQF
>.|TRBV16
ASSQGEGNYGYT
>.|TRBV30
AWSEDRAGEQY
>few|TRBV2
ASTPPEGTARY
>.|TRBV5-4
ASSLVAADRSGANVLT
>.|TRBV9
ASSVEIFLTGELF
>.|TRBV6-5
ASSPGLAEHNEQF
>.|TRBV6-1
ASSERTGLPGEQY
>.|TRBV5-6
ASSSFGTGIQETQY